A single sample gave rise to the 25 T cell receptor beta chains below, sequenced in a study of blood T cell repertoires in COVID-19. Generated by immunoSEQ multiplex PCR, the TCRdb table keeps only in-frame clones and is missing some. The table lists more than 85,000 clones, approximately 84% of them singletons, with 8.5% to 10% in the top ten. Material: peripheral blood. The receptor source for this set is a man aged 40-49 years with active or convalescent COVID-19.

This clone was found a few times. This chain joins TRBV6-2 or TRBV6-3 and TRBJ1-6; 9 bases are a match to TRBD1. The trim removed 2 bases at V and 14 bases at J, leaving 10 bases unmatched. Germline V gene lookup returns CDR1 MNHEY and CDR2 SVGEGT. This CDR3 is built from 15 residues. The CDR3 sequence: CASSYRDRVGSTLHF. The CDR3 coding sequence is TGTGCCAGCAGTTACCGGGACAGGGTCGGTTCGACCCTCCACTTT.

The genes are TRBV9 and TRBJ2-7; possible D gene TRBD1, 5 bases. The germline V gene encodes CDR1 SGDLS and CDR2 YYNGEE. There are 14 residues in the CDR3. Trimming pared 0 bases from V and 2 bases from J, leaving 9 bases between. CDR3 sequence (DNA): TGTGCCAGCAGCGTAGGCGCAGGGCCCTACGAGCAGTACTTC. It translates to CASSVGAGPYEQYF.

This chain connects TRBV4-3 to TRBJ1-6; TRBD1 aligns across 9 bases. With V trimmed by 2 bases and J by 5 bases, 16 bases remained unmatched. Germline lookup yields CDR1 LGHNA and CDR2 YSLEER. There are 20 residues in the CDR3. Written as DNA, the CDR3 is TGCGCCAGCAGCCAAAGCTCATGGTTAACAGGGGGCGCGAATAATTCACCCCTCCACTTT. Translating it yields CASSQSSWLTGGANNSPLHF.

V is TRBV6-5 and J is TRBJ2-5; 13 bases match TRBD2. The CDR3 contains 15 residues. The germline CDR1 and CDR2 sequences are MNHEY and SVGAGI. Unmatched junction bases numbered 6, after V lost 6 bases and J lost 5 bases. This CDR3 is CASRDPGLAGETQYF. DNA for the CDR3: TGTGCCAGCAGAGATCCGGGACTAGCGGGGGAGACCCAGTACTTC.

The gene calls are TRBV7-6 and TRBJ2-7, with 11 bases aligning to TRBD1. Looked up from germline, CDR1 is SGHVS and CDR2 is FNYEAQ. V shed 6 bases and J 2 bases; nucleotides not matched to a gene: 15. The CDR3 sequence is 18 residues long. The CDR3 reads CASRLNPTLGQGAYEQYF. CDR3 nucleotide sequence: TGTGCCAGCAGACTTAACCCTACCCTGGGACAGGGGGCCTACGAGCAGTACTTC.

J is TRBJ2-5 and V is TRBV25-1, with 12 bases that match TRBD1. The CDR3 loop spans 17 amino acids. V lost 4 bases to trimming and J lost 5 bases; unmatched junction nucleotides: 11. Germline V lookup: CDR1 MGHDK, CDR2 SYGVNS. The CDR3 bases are TGTGCCAGCAGTGTGCGGGACAGGGGGCTATCCGGGGAGACCCAGTACTTC. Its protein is CASSVRDRGLSGETQYF. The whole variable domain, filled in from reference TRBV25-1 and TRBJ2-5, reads EADIYQTPRYLVIGTGKKITLECSQTMGHDKMYWYQQDPGMELHLIHYSYGVNSTEKGDLSSESTVSRIRTEHFPLTLESARPSHTSQYLCASSVRDRGLSGETQYFGPGTRLLVL.

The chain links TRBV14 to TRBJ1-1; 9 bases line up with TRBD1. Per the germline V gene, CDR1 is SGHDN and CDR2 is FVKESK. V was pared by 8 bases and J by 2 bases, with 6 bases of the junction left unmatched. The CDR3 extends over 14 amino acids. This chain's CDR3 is CASGSTGGNTEAFF. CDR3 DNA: TGTGCCAGCGGATCGACAGGGGGTAACACTGAAGCTTTCTTT.

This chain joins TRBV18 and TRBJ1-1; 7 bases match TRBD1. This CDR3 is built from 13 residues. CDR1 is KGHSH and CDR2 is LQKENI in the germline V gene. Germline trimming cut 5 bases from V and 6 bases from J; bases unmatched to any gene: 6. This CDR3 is CASSSDRDAEAFF. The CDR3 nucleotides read TGTGCCAGCTCATCCGACAGGGACGCTGAAGCTTTCTTT.

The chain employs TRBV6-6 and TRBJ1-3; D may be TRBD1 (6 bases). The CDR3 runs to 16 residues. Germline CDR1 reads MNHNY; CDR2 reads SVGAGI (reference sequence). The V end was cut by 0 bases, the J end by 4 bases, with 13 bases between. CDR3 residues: CASSYSSDRFGNTIYF. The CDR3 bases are TGTGCCAGCAGTTACTCGAGCGACAGGTTCGGAAACACCATATATTTT.

The DNA for the CDR3 is TGTGCCAGTACGGCTAGCGGGGCCACAGATACGCAGTATTTT. It translates to CASTASGATDTQYF. The rearrangement links TRBV6-5 to TRBJ2-3, with TRBD2 matching 9 bases. With 9 bases clipped from V and 2 bases from J, the junction kept 6 bases outside the gene matches. The CDR3 loop spans 14 amino acids. Germline CDR1 is MNHEY and CDR2 is SVGAGI.

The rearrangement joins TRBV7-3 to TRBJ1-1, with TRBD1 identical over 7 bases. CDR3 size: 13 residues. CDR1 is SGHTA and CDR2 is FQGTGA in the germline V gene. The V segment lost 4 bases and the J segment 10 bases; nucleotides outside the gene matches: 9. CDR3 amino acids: CASSSHPQGGAFF. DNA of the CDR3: TGTGCCAGCAGCTCTCACCCTCAGGGGGGAGCTTTCTTT.

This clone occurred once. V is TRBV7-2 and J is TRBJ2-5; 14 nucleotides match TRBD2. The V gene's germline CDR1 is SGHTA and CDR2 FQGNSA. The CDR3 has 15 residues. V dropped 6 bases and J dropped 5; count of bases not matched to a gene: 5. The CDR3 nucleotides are TGTGCCAGCAGGACTAGCGGGGGGGCCGGGGAGACCCAGTACTTC. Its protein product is CASRTSGGAGETQYF.

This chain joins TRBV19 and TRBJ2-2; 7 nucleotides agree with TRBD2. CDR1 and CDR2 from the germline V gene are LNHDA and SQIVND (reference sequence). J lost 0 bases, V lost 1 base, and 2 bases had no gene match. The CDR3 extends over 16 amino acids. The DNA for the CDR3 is TGTGCCAGTAGTATAGGCGGGGGTGCGAACACCGGGGAGCTGTTTTTT. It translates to CASSIGGGANTGELFF.

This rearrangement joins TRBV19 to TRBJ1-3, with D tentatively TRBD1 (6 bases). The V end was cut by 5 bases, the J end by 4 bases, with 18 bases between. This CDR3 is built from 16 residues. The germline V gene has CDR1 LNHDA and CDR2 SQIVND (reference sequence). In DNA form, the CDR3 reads TGTGCCAGTAGTCCCCGACAGGCAGTGGTCGGAAACACCATATATTTT. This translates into CASSPRQAVVGNTIYF.

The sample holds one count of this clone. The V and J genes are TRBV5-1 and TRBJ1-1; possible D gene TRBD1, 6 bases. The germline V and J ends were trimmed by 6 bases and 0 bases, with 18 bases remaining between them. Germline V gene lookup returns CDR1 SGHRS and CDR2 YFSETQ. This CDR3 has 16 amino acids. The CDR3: CASTTTGNGMNTEAFF. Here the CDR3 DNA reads TGCGCCAGCACCACAACAGGGAACGGGATGAACACTGAAGCTTTCTTT.

This CDR3 reads CASSLGTYQPQHF. CDR3 nucleotides: TGTGCCAGCAGTTTAGGGACTTATCAGCCCCAGCATTTT. This rearrangement joins TRBV27 to TRBJ1-5, with D perhaps matching TRBD1 (5 bases). Germline CDR1 is MNHEY and CDR2 is SMNVEV (reference sequence). The V and J ends lost 2 bases and 5 bases respectively, with 7 bases between them. The CDR3 totals 13 residues.

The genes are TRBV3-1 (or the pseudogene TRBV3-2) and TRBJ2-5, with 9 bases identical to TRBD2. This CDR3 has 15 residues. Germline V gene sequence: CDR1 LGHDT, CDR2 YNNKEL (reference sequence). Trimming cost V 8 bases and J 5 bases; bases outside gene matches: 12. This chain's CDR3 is CASRPTAAGGETQYF. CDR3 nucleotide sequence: TGTGCCAGCCGACCTACAGCGGCGGGGGGGGAGACCCAGTACTTC.

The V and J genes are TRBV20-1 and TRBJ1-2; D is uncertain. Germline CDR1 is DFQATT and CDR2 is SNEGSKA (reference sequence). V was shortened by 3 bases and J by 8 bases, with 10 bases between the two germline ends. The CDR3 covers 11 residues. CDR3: CSASDTRGYTF. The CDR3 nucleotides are TGCAGTGCTAGTGATACGAGGGGCTACACCTTC.

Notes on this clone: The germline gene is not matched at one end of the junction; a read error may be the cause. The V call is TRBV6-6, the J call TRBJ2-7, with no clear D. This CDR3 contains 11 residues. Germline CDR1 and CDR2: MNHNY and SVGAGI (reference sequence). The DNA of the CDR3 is TGTGCCAGCAGTTACTCCTCCGAGCAGTACTTC. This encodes CASSYSSEQYF.

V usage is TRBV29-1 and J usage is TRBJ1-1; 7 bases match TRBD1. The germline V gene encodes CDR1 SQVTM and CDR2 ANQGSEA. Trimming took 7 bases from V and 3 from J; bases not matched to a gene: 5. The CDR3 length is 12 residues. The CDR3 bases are TGCAGCGCCAGCAGGGGGGACACTGAAGCTTTCTTT. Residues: CSASRGDTEAFF.

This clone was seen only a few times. In DNA form, the CDR3 reads TGTGCCAGCAGCGCCACACAGGGAAGCACAGATACGCAGTATTTT. Translation: CASSATQGSTDTQYF. This sequence joins TRBV9 and TRBJ2-3, with a weak D call TRBD1 (6 bases). Germline lookup yields CDR1 SGDLS and CDR2 YYNGEE. The CDR3 is made up of 15 amino acids. V was trimmed by 3 bases and J by 0 bases, leaving 11 bases between them.

The CDR3: CASSSGVNTEAFF. DNA of the CDR3: TGTGCCAGCAGTTCAGGGGTGAACACTGAAGCTTTCTTT. The chain couples TRBV2 to TRBJ1-1; D may be TRBD1 (6 bases). The germline V gene has CDR1 SNHLY and CDR2 FYNNEI. Deletions cut 5 bases from V and 0 bases from J, with 7 bases between. The CDR3 totals 13 residues.

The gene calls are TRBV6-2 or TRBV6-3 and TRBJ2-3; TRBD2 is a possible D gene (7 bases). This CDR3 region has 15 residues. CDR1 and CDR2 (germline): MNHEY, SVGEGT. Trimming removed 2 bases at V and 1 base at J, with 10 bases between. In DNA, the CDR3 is TGTGCCAGCAGTTACAGGGGGGGCGGCACAGATACGCAGTATTTT. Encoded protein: CASSYRGGGTDTQYF.

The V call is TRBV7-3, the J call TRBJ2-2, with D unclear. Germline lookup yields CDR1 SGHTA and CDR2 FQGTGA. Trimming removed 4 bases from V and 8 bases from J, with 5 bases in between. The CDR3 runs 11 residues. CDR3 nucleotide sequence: TGTGCCAGCAGCTCCGGGGGGGAGCTGTTTTTT. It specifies CASSSGGELFF.

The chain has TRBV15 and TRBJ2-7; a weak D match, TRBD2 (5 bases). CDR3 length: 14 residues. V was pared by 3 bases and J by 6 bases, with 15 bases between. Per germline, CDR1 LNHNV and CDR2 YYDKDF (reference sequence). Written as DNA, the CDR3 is TGTGCCACCAGCAGTGCGGGTGGCTCTGGCGAGCAGTACTTC. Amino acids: CATSSAGGSGEQYF.